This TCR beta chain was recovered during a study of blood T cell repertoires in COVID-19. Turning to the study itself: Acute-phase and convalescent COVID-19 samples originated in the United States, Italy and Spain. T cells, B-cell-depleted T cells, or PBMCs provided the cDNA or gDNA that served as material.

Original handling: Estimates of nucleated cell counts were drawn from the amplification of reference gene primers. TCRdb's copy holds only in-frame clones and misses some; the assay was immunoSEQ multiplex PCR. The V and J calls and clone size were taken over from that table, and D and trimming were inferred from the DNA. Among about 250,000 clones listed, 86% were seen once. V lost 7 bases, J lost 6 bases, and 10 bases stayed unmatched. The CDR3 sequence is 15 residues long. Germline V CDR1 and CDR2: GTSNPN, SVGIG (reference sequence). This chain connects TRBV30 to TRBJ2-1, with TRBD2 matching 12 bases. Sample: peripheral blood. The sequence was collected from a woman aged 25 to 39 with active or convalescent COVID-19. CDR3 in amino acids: CAYSRTSGVPNEQFF. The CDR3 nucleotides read TGTGCCTATTCAAGGACTAGCGGGGTACCCAATGAGCAGTTCTTC.